This T cell receptor (beta chain) was recovered during a study of PD-1 blockade in mismatch repair-deficient tumors (dated by TCRdb to the late 2010s). Turning to the overall study: Between late 2013 and late 2016, some 92 consecutive patients with around 11 mismatch repair-deficient cancer types, all previously treated and progressing, were enrolled in the trial. Deep sequencing of TCR CDR3 regions was used to track tumor-associated T cell clones in peripheral blood of patients responding to PD-1 blockade.

A single count supports this clone. Which antigen it targets is not known. No per-base quality is available; no much larger clone lies one base away. The research as a whole found: Rapid expansion after pembrolizumab followed by contraction, generally before radiologic responses, was shown by tumor-resident clones, which were often undetectable in blood before treatment.

For each enrolled patient, mismatch repair deficiency was established using either polymerase chain reaction or immunohistochemistry. TCR sequencing was performed for a few patients who responded to pembrolizumab therapy. In the phase II trial, pembrolizumab PD-1 blockade was tested prospectively in advanced mismatch repair-deficient cancers, no matter which tissue of origin the cancers came from. Serial peripheral blood T cell samples were collected before and at multiple times after starting PD-1 blockade. Blood sampling time points were reported as weeks after the first dose of pembrolizumab. Unmatched junction bases come to 3, with V trimmed by 7 bases and J by 0 bases. Spanning cysteine to phenylalanine, the CDR3 consists of 14 amino acids. Of all the DNA, just the CDR3 is kept, 42 bases in frame from base 1. The germline V gene sets CDR1 to SQVTM and CDR2 to ANQGSEA. The library was produced with the immunoSEQ multiplex PCR assay. TCRdb limited this immuneACCESS table to in-frame rearrangements with V and J called. A share of clones is missing; checked studies link under half to unresolved V genes, and the rest is unexplained. In this sample the table shows around 18,000 clones, nearly 85% of which occur a single time. 1.6% of the sample is taken by the ten largest.

Sequences were derived from PBMCs, sampled less than 25 weeks after starting pembrolizumab. Rearrangement joined TRBV29-1 to TRBJ2-3, and 11 junction bases match TRBD2. This sequence originates from an adult with mismatch repair-deficient cancer. The DNA sequence is TGCAGCGGGGGGACTAGCGGTAGCACAGATACGCAGTATTTT. Translation gives CSGGTSGSTDTQYF.